The 2 T cell receptor beta chains below come from one sample, sequenced in a study of blood T cell repertoires in COVID-19 (dated by TCRdb to 2019 to 2021). Library creation used the immunoSEQ multiplex PCR assay. TCRdb carries this immuneACCESS record with in-frame sequences only. Its versions omit some clonotypes, under half of them owing to an unresolved V gene in the studies checked, with the rest unexplained. Here the sample has approximately 320,000 clones; about 82% occur a single time. Of the sample, roughly 7% is held by the ten largest clones. The sequencing sample was made of peripheral blood. The source is a human donor in a cohort sampled during active COVID-19.

On this clone: The junction and the germline gene differ at one end; a read error may be behind it. The chain combines TRBV10-2 with TRBJ1-1; D unresolved. The CDR3 consists of 12 residues. Germline V CDR1 and CDR2: WSHSY, SAAADI. CDR3 DNA: TGCGCCAGCAGACGGGAGACTAGTGAAGGTTTCTTT. As protein: CASRRETSEGFF.

The V and J genes are TRBV10-3 and TRBJ2-3, with D possibly being TRBD1 (7 bases). V was shortened by 10 bases and J by 6 bases, with 23 bases between the two germline ends. This CDR3 region has 15 residues. In germline, CDR1 is ENHRY, CDR2 SYGVKD. For the CDR3, the DNA is TGTGCCACCAATTCCAGGGGGGCTCGTGCTGATACGCAGTATTTT. Translated: CATNSRGARADTQYF.